The 3 T cell receptor beta chains listed next were all sequenced from one sample in a study of control samples from healthy donors and cancer patients. Measured with immunoSEQ multiplex PCR; TCRdb has only the in-frame clones, and not every one. The data show fewer than 120,000 clones, around 87% seen once. Input material: PBMCs. Receptors originate from a woman aged 55 to 70 with lung cancer.

V usage is TRBV30 and J usage is TRBJ2-3; maybe TRBD2 (5 bases). V was pared by 3 bases and J by 2 bases, with 12 bases between. This CDR3 has 14 amino acids. CDR1 GTSNPN and CDR2 SVGIG come from the germline V gene (reference sequence). The CDR3 nucleotides are TGTGCCTGGAGAGAACCGGGGTTCACAGATACGCAGTATTTT. The encoded protein is CAWREPGFTDTQYF.

The rearrangement links TRBV6-6 to TRBJ1-6; D gene uncertain. V gave up 0 bases and J gave up 7 bases, with 13 bases separating them. CDR3 length: 16 amino acids. Germline CDR1 and CDR2: MNHNY and SVGAGI (reference sequence). In DNA form, the CDR3 reads TGTGCCAGCAGTTACTCACGAGGGCCGGGGAATTCACCCCTCCACTTT. It is translated as CASSYSRGPGNSPLHF.

The chain employs TRBV9 and TRBJ1-1; 7 nucleotides agree with TRBD1. The germline V gene encodes CDR1 SGDLS and CDR2 YYNGEE. This CDR3 comprises 14 residues. J was trimmed by 4 bases and V by 0 bases; bases with no gene match: 3. CDR3 nucleotides: TGTGCCAGCAGCGTAGGACAGGGACCCACTGAAGCTTTCTTT. It codes for CASSVGQGPTEAFF.